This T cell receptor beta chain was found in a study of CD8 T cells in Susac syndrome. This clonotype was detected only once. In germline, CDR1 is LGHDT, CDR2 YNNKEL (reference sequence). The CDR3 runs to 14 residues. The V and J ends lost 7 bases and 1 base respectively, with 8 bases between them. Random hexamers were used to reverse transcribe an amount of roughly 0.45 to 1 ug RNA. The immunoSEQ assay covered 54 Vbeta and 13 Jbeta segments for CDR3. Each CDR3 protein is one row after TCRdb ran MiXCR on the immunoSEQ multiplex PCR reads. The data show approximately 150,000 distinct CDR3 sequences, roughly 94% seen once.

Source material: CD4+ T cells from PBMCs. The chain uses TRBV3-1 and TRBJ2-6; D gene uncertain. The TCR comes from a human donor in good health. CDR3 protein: CASKEASGANVLTF. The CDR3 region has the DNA TGTGCCAGCAAGGAAGCGTCTGGGGCCAACGTCCTGACTTTC. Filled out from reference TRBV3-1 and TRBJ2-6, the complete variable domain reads DTAVSQTPKYLVTQMGNDKSIKCEQNLGHDTMYWYKQDSKKFLKIMFSYNNKELIINETVPNRFSPKSPDKAHLNLHINSLELGDSAVYFCASKEASGANVLTFGAGSRLTVL.